The clone carrying this T cell receptor beta chain turned up a few times. What it binds is unknown. Method: immunoSEQ multiplex PCR; TCRdb's copy keeps in-frame clones and lacks some. The table has about 2.4 million clones, 90% to 95% seen once. This sample was taken from a study of shared clonotypes between healthy human individuals. The wider study: Per donor, CD8 memory used one plate, CD8 naive used two, CD4 memory used three and CD4 naive used three.

Findings and caveats of the study: Among a handful of donors, roughly 5% of naive CD4 clonotypes were found in common.

Sequencing input: naive CD4+ T cells from PBMCs. The subset is: CD45RA+ positively selected. The source of this sequence is a man aged 18 to 30 in good health. Some clones in this sample may be carry-over from other donors' samples.

Written as DNA, the CDR3 is TGTGCCAGCCAACCACAGGGTTCTCTCCCTGAAGCTTTCTTT. Translation gives CASQPQGSLPEAFF. The rearrangement links TRBV18 to TRBJ1-1; D is perhaps TRBD1 (6 bases). The CDR3 is 14 amino acids. Per the germline V gene, CDR1 is KGHSH and CDR2 is LQKENI. V lost 8 bases and J lost 6, with 19 bases in between.